The rows below give T cell receptor beta chains drawn from one sample of a study of technical replicates of blood from several donors. Profiling relied on immunoSEQ multiplex PCR, and the TCRdb table lists in-frame clones only, not all of them. The table includes roughly 72,000 clones, about 94% detected once. The sample consisted of T cells isolated from PBMCs. The receptors were gathered from a human donor in good health. Each CDR3 is given with its conserved first and last residue. A D gene is named only where the DNA matches it firmly. The size of a clone is reported for some rows only, either as once, few or many, or as a class for expanded clones.

V: TRBV6-1; D: NA; size: NA; J: TRBJ1-2; DNA: TGTGCCAGCAGTGAAAACAGGTACTATGGCTACACCTTC; CDR3: CASSENRYYGYTF
V: TRBV19; D: TRBD2; size: NA; J: TRBJ2-5; DNA: TGTGCCAGTAGTGAAGCGGGAGGGAGGGCCCAGTACTTC; CDR3: CASSEAGGRAQYF
V: TRBV9; D: NA; size: NA; J: TRBJ1-5; DNA: TGTGCCAGCAGCCCCGGTGGGGCCAGTCAGCCCCAGCATTTT; CDR3: CASSPGGASQPQHF
V: TRBV5-4; D: NA; size: once; J: TRBJ2-3; DNA: TGTGCCAGCAGCTTACAGACATACAGCACAGATACGCAGTATTTT; CDR3: CASSLQTYSTDTQYF
V: TRBV11-2; D: TRBD1; size: NA; J: TRBJ2-7; DNA: TGTGCCAGCAGCCCCGACAGGGTTTCACCCGAGCAGTACTTC; CDR3: CASSPDRVSPEQYF
V: TRBV14; D: TRBD2; size: NA; J: TRBJ2-7; DNA: TGTGCCAGCAGCCAACCCGGGACTAGATTCCAGGAGCAGTACTTC; CDR3: CASSQPGTRFQEQYF
V: TRBV27; D: NA; size: NA; J: TRBJ1-2; DNA: TGTGCCAGCAGTTTCCGGGGTAGCGGCTACACCTTC; CDR3: CASSFRGSGYTF
V: TRBV5-1; D: TRBD1; size: NA; J: TRBJ2-1; DNA: TGCGCCAGCAGCGACCCGACAGGGAATGAGCAGTTCTTC; CDR3: CASSDPTGNEQFF
V: TRBV11-2; D: TRBD1; size: NA; J: TRBJ2-3; DNA: TGTGCCAGCAGCCTCAGGGGACAGGGAGGAGATACGCAGTATTTT; CDR3: CASSLRGQGGDTQYF
V: TRBV7-9; D: NA; size: NA; J: TRBJ1-1; DNA: TGTGCCAGCAGCTTGACAGCGAACACTGAAGCTTTCTTT; CDR3: CASSLTANTEAFF
V: TRBV9; D: TRBD1; size: NA; J: TRBJ1-2; DNA: TGTGCCAGCAGCGCTTGGACAGGGGGCGACTCCGTCTACACCTTC; CDR3: CASSAWTGGDSVYTF
V: TRBV1; D: NA; size: NA; J: TRBJ1-1; DNA: TGCACCAGCAGCCAAGATAGGGGAAGGGACACTGAAGCTTTCTTT; CDR3: CTSSQDRGRDTEAFF
V: TRBV19; D: TRBD1; size: NA; J: TRBJ1-2; DNA: TGTGCCAGTCGGACAGGGGGCCAGATCTATGGCTACACCTTC; CDR3: CASRTGGQIYGYTF
V: TRBV7-3; D: NA; size: NA; J: TRBJ2-6; DNA: TGTGCCAGCAGCCATGGGGAATGGACTGGGTACTCTGGGGCCAACGTCCTGACTTTC; CDR3: CASSHGEWTGYSGANVLTF
V: TRBV19; D: NA; size: NA; J: TRBJ2-1; DNA: TGTGCCAGTAGTATAGGTCTTTACAATGAGCAGTTCTTC; CDR3: CASSIGLYNEQFF
V: TRBV19; D: NA; size: NA; J: TRBJ1-4; DNA: TGTGCCAGTAGTATAAGCGAAAAACTGTTTTTT; CDR3: CASSISEKLFF
V: TRBV7-9; D: TRBD1; size: once; J: TRBJ2-7; DNA: TGTGCCAGCAGCTTGACAGGGTTAGACTACGAGCAGTACTTC; CDR3: CASSLTGLDYEQYF
V: TRBV7-3; D: TRBD1; size: NA; J: TRBJ1-2; DNA: TGTGCCAGCAGCTTCACAGGGGGAAATGGCTACACCTTC; CDR3: CASSFTGGNGYTF
V: TRBV5-1; D: TRBD1; size: NA; J: TRBJ1-4; DNA: TGCGCCAGCAGCCTCTCCCAGGGGGGAAACATGGCTAATGAAAAACTGTTTTTT; CDR3: CASSLSQGGNMANEKLFF
V: TRBV5-1; D: NA; size: once; J: TRBJ1-2; DNA: TGCGCCAGCAGCTCAATCAGGGGAGACGGCTACACCTTC; CDR3: CASSSIRGDGYTF
V: TRBV4-1; D: NA; size: NA; J: TRBJ2-2; DNA: TGCGCCAGCAGCCTTCCCGGGACTGTCACCGGGGAGCTGTTTTTT; CDR3: CASSLPGTVTGELFF
V: TRBV13; D: TRBD2; size: NA; J: TRBJ2-5; DNA: TGTGCCAGCAGCGCGGGACTAGCGGGACAAGAGACCCAGTACTTC; CDR3: CASSAGLAGQETQYF
V: TRBV5-1; D: NA; size: NA; J: TRBJ2-7; DNA: TGCGCCAGCAGCTTAGAAAACCCCGAGGTAGGCGAGCAGTACTTC; CDR3: CASSLENPEVGEQYF
V: TRBV7-2; D: TRBD1; size: once; J: TRBJ2-7; DNA: TGTGCCAGCAGTCCCGACAGGGCCGCCTACGAGCAGTACTTC; CDR3: CASSPDRAAYEQYF
V: TRBV25-1; D: NA; size: NA; J: TRBJ1-3; DNA: TGTGCCAGCAGTGCCGGTGGGGGCGGAAACACCATATATTTT; CDR3: CASSAGGGGNTIYF
V: TRBV19; D: TRBD2; size: NA; J: TRBJ2-3; DNA: TGTGCCAGTACCCAAAACGGGAGGAACACAGATACGCAGTATTTT; CDR3: CASTQNGRNTDTQYF
V: TRBV6-5; D: NA; size: NA; J: TRBJ2-5; DNA: TGTGCCAGCAGCAAAGGGAGGTCACAAGAGACCCAGTACTTC; CDR3: CASSKGRSQETQYF
V: TRBV5-1; D: TRBD2; size: NA; J: TRBJ2-1; DNA: TGCGCCAGCAGCTTGGGTCCTAGCGGGAGCATCTATGAGCAGTTCTTC; CDR3: CASSLGPSGSIYEQFF
V: TRBV28; D: TRBD1; size: NA; J: TRBJ2-7; DNA: TGTGCCAGCAGTTTACTGGGACAGGGAGAATCCTACGAGCAGTACTTC; CDR3: CASSLLGQGESYEQYF
V: TRBV7-9; D: TRBD2; size: NA; J: TRBJ2-1; DNA: TGTGCCAGCGAAACACCGGTGGGAGGGCCGGATGAGCAGTTCTTC; CDR3: CASETPVGGPDEQFF
V: TRBV4-1; D: TRBD1; size: NA; J: TRBJ2-7; DNA: TGCGCCAGCAGGTCACACGCCCAAGGTGGAAGGGACAGAACCTACGAGCAGTACTTC; CDR3: CASRSHAQGGRDRTYEQYF
V: TRBV4-1; D: TRBD2; size: NA; J: TRBJ2-3; DNA: TGCGCCAGCAGCCCAGCGGCTAGCGGGAGGAGTACAGATACGCAGTATTTT; CDR3: CASSPAASGRSTDTQYF
V: TRBV7-8; D: NA; size: once; J: TRBJ1-2; DNA: NA; CDR3: CASSPVVGQGAGNTF
V: TRBV5-8; D: NA; size: NA; J: TRBJ2-3; DNA: TGTGCCAGCAGCTTGACTAGCACGGGGTCGCAGTATTTT; CDR3: CASSLTSTGSQYF
V: TRBV2; D: NA; size: NA; J: TRBJ2-7; DNA: TGTGCCAGCAGTGTAGTCGGGAGATCCCACGAGCAGTACTTC; CDR3: CASSVVGRSHEQYF
V: TRBV11-2; D: NA; size: NA; J: TRBJ2-1; DNA: TGTGCCAGCAGCCCCTACAGGGCTAGGGACAATGAGCAGTTCTTC; CDR3: CASSPYRARDNEQFF
V: TRBV28; D: NA; size: NA; J: TRBJ1-5; DNA: TGTGCCAGCAAGGTGAGGGCCAATCAGCCCCAGCATTTT; CDR3: CASKVRANQPQHF
V: TRBV7-9; D: NA; size: NA; J: TRBJ2-1; DNA: TGTGCCAGCAGCTTATCAGGGGGGTCCGTCGATGAGCAGTTCTTC; CDR3: CASSLSGGSVDEQFF
V: TRBV28; D: TRBD2; size: NA; J: TRBJ2-1; DNA: TGTGCCAGCAGTTTCCTAGCGGGAGGGCTATACAATGAGCAGTTCTTC; CDR3: CASSFLAGGLYNEQFF
V: TRBV27; D: NA; size: NA; J: TRBJ2-1; DNA: TGTGCCAGCAGCCTTACTACCCGGGCCTACAATGAGCAGTTCTTC; CDR3: CASSLTTRAYNEQFF
V: TRBV9; D: TRBD1; size: NA; J: TRBJ2-7; DNA: TGTGCCAGCAGCGTCGGACAGGGGGCGGGGGAGCAGTACTTC; CDR3: CASSVGQGAGEQYF
V: TRBV5-1; D: TRBD2; size: NA; J: TRBJ2-1; DNA: TGCGCCAGCAGCGAAGACCGACTAGCGGAGGGGAATGAGCAGTTCTTC; CDR3: CASSEDRLAEGNEQFF
V: TRBV5-1; D: NA; size: NA; J: TRBJ2-3; DNA: TGCGCCAGCAGCTTGGCCCAGCGCTCAGATACGCAGTATTTT; CDR3: CASSLAQRSDTQYF
V: TRBV28; D: NA; size: once; J: TRBJ1-1; DNA: TGTGCCAGCAGTTTACGTCGGGGCACTGAAGCTTTCTTT; CDR3: CASSLRRGTEAFF
V: TRBV5-6; D: NA; size: NA; J: TRBJ2-7; DNA: TGTGCCAGCAGCTTGATACTAGCCCCCTACGAGCAGTACTTC; CDR3: CASSLILAPYEQYF
V: TRBV19; D: TRBD1; size: NA; J: TRBJ1-5; DNA: TGTGCCAGTAGTAATGACAGGGGACAGCCCCAGCATTTT; CDR3: CASSNDRGQPQHF
V: TRBV7-7; D: TRBD2; size: NA; J: TRBJ2-5; DNA: TGTGCTAGCAGCTCCCGAGGACTAGCCGAGACCCAGTACTTC; CDR3: CASSSRGLAETQYF
V: TRBV19; D: TRBD1; size: NA; J: TRBJ1-2; DNA: TGTGCCAGTCGAGGACAGGAGTTCCTCTATGGCTACACCTTC; CDR3: CASRGQEFLYGYTF
V: TRBV5-6; D: NA; size: NA; J: TRBJ2-1; DNA: TGTGCCAGCACCCCTAGGAACGTATACAATGAGCAGTTCTTC; CDR3: CASTPRNVYNEQFF
V: TRBV11-3; D: NA; size: NA; J: TRBJ1-1; DNA: TGTGCCAGCAGCTCCACCTGGACAGTCATGAACACTGAAGCTTTCTTT; CDR3: CASSSTWTVMNTEAFF
V: TRBV7-9; D: NA; size: NA; J: TRBJ2-7; DNA: TGTGCCAGCAGCTTGATAGATCGACAGAGCTCCTACGAGCAGTACTTC; CDR3: CASSLIDRQSSYEQYF